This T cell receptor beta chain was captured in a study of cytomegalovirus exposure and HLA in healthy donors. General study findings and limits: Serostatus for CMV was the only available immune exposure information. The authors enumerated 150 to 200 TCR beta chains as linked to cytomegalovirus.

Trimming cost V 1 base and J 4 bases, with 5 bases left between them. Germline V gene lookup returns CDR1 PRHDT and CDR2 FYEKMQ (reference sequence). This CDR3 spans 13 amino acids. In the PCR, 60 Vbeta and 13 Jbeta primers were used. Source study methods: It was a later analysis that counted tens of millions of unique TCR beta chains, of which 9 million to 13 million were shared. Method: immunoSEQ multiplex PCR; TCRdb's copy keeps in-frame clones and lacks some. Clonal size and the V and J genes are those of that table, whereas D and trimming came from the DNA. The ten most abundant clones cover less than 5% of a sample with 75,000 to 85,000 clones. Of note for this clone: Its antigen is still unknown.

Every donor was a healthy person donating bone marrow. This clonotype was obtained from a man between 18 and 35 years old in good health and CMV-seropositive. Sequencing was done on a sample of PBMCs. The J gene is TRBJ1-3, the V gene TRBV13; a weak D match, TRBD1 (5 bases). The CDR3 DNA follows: TGTGCCAGCAGCTTAGAGGGGGGAAACACCATATATTTT. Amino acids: CASSLEGGNTIYF.